This T cell receptor beta chain was obtained from a study of shared clonotypes between healthy human individuals. Study-level results: Larger estimated richness was generally seen in naive subsets than in memory subsets.

Germline V gene lookup returns CDR1 MDHEN and CDR2 SYDVKM. Trimming stripped 3 bases from V and 8 bases from J, with 14 bases between. There are 14 residues in the CDR3. Of note for this clone: The antigen is unknown.

CD45RO-negative cells were positively selected for CCR7, leaving out terminally differentiated effector memory CD45RA+ cells. Sequencing was performed with immunoSEQ multiplex PCR; in TCRdb, only in-frame clones are kept and a portion is missing. The table lists about 600,000 clones, just under 97% of them singletons. Sequenced sample: naive CD8+ T cells sorted from blood. This sequence joins TRBV28 and TRBJ2-1; the D call may be TRBD1 or TRBD2 (5 bases each). This TCR derives from a woman aged 25 to 39 in good health. CDR3 in amino acids: CASSFGSGRDEQFF. As DNA, the CDR3 is TGTGCCAGCAGTTTCGGGTCAGGGCGGGATGAGCAGTTCTTC.